These 26 T cell receptor beta chains were sequenced from one sample in a study of blood T cell repertoires in COVID-19. Produced via immunoSEQ multiplex PCR; TCRdb's table is partial and in-frame only. The sample has about 110,000 clones, around 64% seen once. The sequenced material came from peripheral blood. Source of these receptors: a woman between 35 and 50 years old with acute or convalescent COVID-19.

The chain employs TRBV5-4 and TRBJ1-6; 12 bases align to TRBD1. J was trimmed by 10 bases and V by 4 bases; bases with no gene match: 6. The CDR3 runs 15 residues. Germline V CDR1 and CDR2: SGHNT, YYREEE (reference sequence). As DNA, the CDR3 is TGTGCCAGCAGCACGGGACAGGGGGCAGGGTCACCCCTCCACTTT. This gives the protein CASSTGQGAGSPLHF.

This clone was found a few times. V is TRBV6-2 or TRBV6-3 and J is TRBJ1-3; D uncertain. Germline CDR1 MNHEY, CDR2 SVGEGT. Trimming shortened V by 4 bases and J by 4 bases, and 14 bases separated the two germline ends. The CDR3 totals 15 residues. The CDR3 DNA reads TGTGCCAGCAGTTTTGACCGGGGATCCGGAAACACCATATATTTT. It translates to CASSFDRGSGNTIYF.

The chain combines TRBV28 with TRBJ1-3, with D perhaps TRBD1 (5 bases). Trimming pared 4 bases from V and 0 bases from J, leaving 10 bases between. Per the germline V gene, CDR1 is MDHEN and CDR2 is SYDVKM. The CDR3 consists of 15 residues. CDR3 nucleotide sequence: TGTGCCAGCAGTTCAACAGGAGTCTCTGGAAACACCATATATTTT. Translated: CASSSTGVSGNTIYF.

The J gene is TRBJ2-7, the V gene TRBV6-2 or TRBV6-3, with D unresolved. Trimming stripped 4 bases from V and 2 bases from J, with 6 bases between. CDR1 is MNHEY and CDR2 is SVGEGT in the germline V gene. The CDR3 is 12 amino acids. The CDR3 nucleotides are TGTGCCAGCAGTTCCTACCCCTACGAGCAGTACTTC. It yields the protein CASSSYPYEQYF.

This clone was recorded only once. The chain recombines TRBV28 with TRBJ1-6; TRBD1 matches at 10 bases. The CDR3 extends over 14 amino acids. J lost 7 bases, V lost 6 bases, and 3 bases had no gene match. The germline gives CDR1 MDHEN, CDR2 SYDVKM. The CDR3 loop is CASRPGQGNSPLHF. The CDR3 coding sequence is TGTGCCAGCAGACCGGGACAGGGGAATTCACCCCTCCACTTT.

V and J are TRBV5-1 and TRBJ2-1; 7 bases fit TRBD2. Germline assignment: CDR1 SGHRS and CDR2 YFSETQ. The CDR3 length is 14 residues. J gave up 7 bases and V 4 bases, and 8 bases lay outside the gene matches. CDR3 nucleotides: TGCGCCAGCAGCACTCAGGGAGCGGGGAATGAGCAGTTCTTC. Amino acids: CASSTQGAGNEQFF.

The V and J genes are TRBV11-3 and TRBJ1-4; 10 bases align to TRBD1. V shed 1 base, J shed 6 bases, and the junction held 2 bases outside the gene matches. Germline V CDR1 and CDR2: SGHNT, YENEEA. The CDR3 spans 15 residues. The CDR3 loop reads CASSLGGTGDEKLFF. The CDR3 region has the DNA TGTGCCAGCAGCTTAGGTGGGACAGGGGATGAAAAACTGTTTTTT.

This clone showed up just a few times. The junction and the germline gene differ at one end; a read error may be behind it. This rearrangement joins TRBV27 to TRBJ2-1, with 7 bases fitting TRBD2. The CDR3 sequence is 12 residues long. CDR1 is MNHEY and CDR2 is SMNVEV in the germline V gene (reference sequence). CDR3 amino acids: CASSLGGLGLVF. As DNA, the CDR3 is TGTGCCAGCAGTTTAGGAGGACTAGGGTTGGTCTTC.

The rearrangement joins TRBV3-1 (or the pseudogene TRBV3-2) to TRBJ1-6; 9 bases line up with TRBD1. Germline trimming cut 3 bases from V and 11 bases from J; bases unmatched to any gene: 8. Germline CDR1 reads LGHDT; CDR2 reads YNNKEL (reference sequence). The CDR3 is made up of 15 amino acids. This chain's CDR3 is CASSQLTGGAAPLHF. The DNA of the CDR3 is TGTGCCAGCAGCCAGCTAACAGGGGGCGCGGCACCCCTCCACTTT.

This clone occurred once. The CDR3 loop reads CASNTGDSPLHF. The CDR3 nucleotides read TGTGCCAGCAATACAGGGGATTCACCCCTCCACTTT. The chain employs TRBV2 and TRBJ1-6; 7 bases are shared with TRBD1. After removal of 7 bases from V and 8 bases from J, the junction contained 2 bases not matched to a gene. Germline assignment: CDR1 SNHLY and CDR2 FYNNEI. The CDR3 consists of 12 residues. Full variable domain (missing parts from reference TRBV2 and TRBJ1-6): EPEVTQTPSHQVTQMGQEVILRCVPISNHLYFYWYRQILGQKVEFLVSFYNNEISEKSEIFDDQFSVERPDGSNFTLKIRSTKLEDSAMYFCASNTGDSPLHFGNGTRLTVT.

There are many counts of this clone. This CDR3 is CASSPAVYQGLPIYEQYF. Written as DNA, the CDR3 is TGTGCCAGCTCGCCTGCTGTTTACCAGGGCCTTCCCATTTACGAGCAGTACTTC. This chain links TRBV18 with TRBJ2-7; D may be TRBD1 (5 bases). Trimming shortened V by 6 bases and J by 4 bases, and 28 bases separated the two germline ends. CDR1 and CDR2 from the germline V gene are KGHSH and LQKENI. The CDR3 is made up of 18 amino acids.

The V and J genes are TRBV9 and TRBJ1-1; TRBD1 agrees at 10 bases. CDR3 length: 15 amino acids. Germline lookup yields CDR1 SGDLS and CDR2 YYNGEE. V dropped 4 bases and J dropped 9; count of bases not matched to a gene: 12. This chain's CDR3 is CASSSEPGQGRQAFF. The CDR3 nucleotides are TGTGCCAGCAGCTCCGAGCCGGGACAGGGGCGCCAAGCTTTCTTT.

The V gene is TRBV6-5, the J gene TRBJ1-1, with D possibly being TRBD1 (5 bases). In germline, CDR1 is MNHEY, CDR2 SVGAGI. This CDR3 region has 15 residues. The ends were cut back, 1 base at V and 2 bases at J, with 11 bases in the middle. The DNA of the CDR3 is TGTGCCAGCAGTTACTGGGGGGACCTTAACACTGAAGCTTTCTTT. This codes for CASSYWGDLNTEAFF.

The gene calls are TRBV4-1 and TRBJ1-2; maybe TRBD1 (5 bases). Germline CDR1 MGHRA, CDR2 YSYEKL. This CDR3 is 14 amino acids long. Trimming stripped 5 bases from V and 7 bases from J, with 17 bases between. CDR3 in DNA: TGCGCCAGCAGCAACGACAGAGGGAGGAGTGGCTACACCTTC. It specifies CASSNDRGRSGYTF.

This clone turned up a few times. V is TRBV14 and J is TRBJ2-5, with 9 bases that match TRBD1. Trimming removed 1 base from V and 4 bases from J; junction bases left unmatched: 4. Germline loops: CDR1 SGHDN, CDR2 FVKESK. The CDR3 length is 15 residues. CDR3 sequence reads: CASSQATGGVETQYF. For the CDR3, the DNA is TGTGCCAGCAGCCAAGCCACAGGGGGCGTAGAGACCCAGTACTTC.

The rearrangement links TRBV2 to TRBJ2-1; D ambiguous. Germline-derived CDR1 and CDR2 are SNHLY and FYNNEI. V shed 7 bases and J shed 3 bases, with 4 bases lying between them. CDR3 size: 11 residues. Here the CDR3 reads CASTYYNEQFF. CDR3 coding DNA: TGTGCCAGCACCTACTACAATGAGCAGTTCTTC.

This clone was observed a single time. The chain carries TRBV10-3 and TRBJ1-1, with D hard to call. This CDR3 contains 12 residues. Germline-derived CDR1 and CDR2 are ENHRY and SYGVKD. V was clipped by 4 bases and J by 7 bases, with 10 bases between them. CDR3 region: CAISGQADEAFF. CDR3 coding DNA: TGTGCCATCAGTGGGCAGGCAGATGAAGCTTTCTTT.

The sample holds one count of this clone. The gene calls are TRBV5-1 and TRBJ1-6; 7 bases match TRBD1. V was clipped by 1 base and J by 8 bases; unmatched bases: 9. Germline assignment: CDR1 SGHRS and CDR2 YFSETQ. The CDR3 extends over 16 amino acids. The CDR3 is CASSLYPRDSYSPLHF. The CDR3 nucleotides are TGCGCCAGCAGCTTGTACCCTCGGGACAGTTATTCACCCCTCCACTTT. The full variable domain, in which reference TRBV5-1 and TRBJ1-6 provide the parts outside the CDR3, is KAGVTQTPRYLIKTRGQQVTLSCSPISGHRSVSWYQQTPGQGLQFLFEYFSETQRNKGNFPGRFSGRQFSNSRSEMNVSTLELGDSALYLCASSLYPRDSYSPLHFGNGTRLTVT.

The chain has TRBV30 and TRBJ2-1, with a weak D call TRBD1 (6 bases). The ends were cut back, 7 bases at V and 6 bases at J, with 16 bases in the middle. The CDR3 loop spans 13 amino acids. The germline V gene has CDR1 GTSNPN and CDR2 SVGIG (reference sequence). In nucleotides, the CDR3 is TGTGCCTCCACCAGGGGAACCCTCAATGAGCAGTTCTTC. Translating it yields CASTRGTLNEQFF.

In its sample, this clone was seen a few times. The J gene is TRBJ1-1, the V gene TRBV7-6, with no clear D. This CDR3 region has 14 residues. V was pared by 1 base and J by 2 bases, with 8 bases between. Germline V gene sequence: CDR1 SGHVS, CDR2 FNYEAQ. The CDR3 DNA reads TGTGCCAGCAGCTTAGAGCTACTAAACACTGAAGCTTTCTTT. Translation: CASSLELLNTEAFF.

The chain couples TRBV5-4 to TRBJ1-2, with D uncertain. Trimming pared 2 bases from V and 5 bases from J, leaving 25 bases between. CDR1 is SGHNT, CDR2 YYREEE, per germline (reference sequence). The CDR3 extends over 18 amino acids. CDR3 nucleotide sequence: TGTGCCAGCAGCTTTGCTGAGGCGATGGTTGAGGTTTCGTATGGCTACACCTTC. Its translation is CASSFAEAMVEVSYGYTF.

V and J are TRBV7-3 and TRBJ2-5, with TRBD2 matching 12 bases. V shed 5 bases, J shed 2 bases, and the junction held 6 bases outside the gene matches. Germline values: CDR1 SGHTA, CDR2 FQGTGA. The CDR3 loop spans 16 amino acids. The DNA of the CDR3 is TGTGCCAGCAGCAACGGACTAGCGGGGCAACAAGAGACCCAGTACTTC. Translation gives CASSNGLAGQQETQYF.

The chain has TRBV9 and TRBJ2-3, with TRBD2 matching 14 bases. The CDR3 runs to 16 residues. Trimming took 0 bases from V and 10 from J; bases not matched to a gene: 7. CDR1 and CDR2 (germline): SGDLS, YYNGEE. The CDR3 nucleotides read TGTGCCAGCAGCGTAGGACTAGCGGGGGGGCCTGAGGCGCAGTATTTT. Translation gives CASSVGLAGGPEAQYF. The full variable domain, with the rest looked up from reference TRBV9 and TRBJ2-3, is DSGVTQTPKHLITATGQRVTLRCSPRSGDLSVYWYQQSLDQGLQFLIQYYNGEERAKGNILERFSAQQFPDLHSELNLSSLELGDSALYFCASSVGLAGGPEAQYFGPGTRLTVL.

The chain carries TRBV12-3 or TRBV12-4 and TRBJ2-2; weak D call: TRBD1 (5 bases). The CDR3 loop spans 13 amino acids. V was pared by 4 bases and J by 4 bases, with 7 bases between. The CDR3 nucleotides are TGTGCCAGCAGTTGGGGCCTCACCGGGGAGCTGTTTTTT. Translated: CASSWGLTGELFF.

This clone was recorded only once. The rearrangement joins TRBV28 to TRBJ1-1; 9 bases are shared with TRBD1. V lost 3 bases to trimming and J lost 3 bases; unmatched junction nucleotides: 14. This CDR3 comprises 18 residues. CDR1 MDHEN and CDR2 SYDVKM come from the germline V gene. The CDR3 region is CASSLPQGAGRGDTEAFF. In DNA form, the CDR3 reads TGTGCCAGCAGTTTGCCACAGGGGGCCGGACGGGGTGACACTGAAGCTTTCTTT. Looking up the rest from reference TRBV28 and TRBJ1-1 gives the full variable domain: DVKVTQSSRYLVKRTGEKVFLECVQDMDHENMFWYRQDPGLGLRLIYFSYDVKMKEKGDIPEGYSVSREKKERFSLILESASTNQTSMYLCASSLPQGAGRGDTEAFFGQGTRLTVV.

There are many counts of this clone. The chain couples TRBV10-1 to TRBJ2-1, with D possibly TRBD2 on 6 matching bases. The CDR3 is 15 residues long. V lost 3 bases and J lost 3, with 12 bases in between. Germline-derived CDR1 and CDR2 are WNHNN and SYGVQD (reference sequence). The CDR3 region has the DNA TGCGCCAGCAGTGATGCGGGGCGAAACTACAATGAGCAGTTCTTC. Its protein is CASSDAGRNYNEQFF.